This is a list of T cell receptor beta chains from one sample in a study of blood T cells in healthy people across ages. TCRdb processed the 5' RACE reads anew with MiXCR; each CDR3 protein has one entry. The table has hundreds of thousands of distinct CDR3 sequences, roughly a quarter seen once. The same sample was also studied in work on T cells of mothers and their children.

The sequenced sample was blood. The receptor set was obtained from a boy between 2 and 10 years old in good health. Each CDR3 is given with its conserved first and last residue. A D gene is named only where the DNA matches it firmly. Size is stated for part of the rows, as once, few or many counts, or as a class when the clone is expanded.

V gene	J gene	clone size	D gene	CDR3 DNA	CDR3 protein
TRBV6-2/TRBV6-3	TRBJ2-1	few	TRBD1	TGTGCCAGCAACCCCGGGACAGCTCACAATGAGCAGTTCTTC	CASNPGTAHNEQFF
TRBV29-1	TRBJ2-1	NA	TRBD2	TGCAGCGTTTTGGGACTAGCGGGAGGGCCATTCTACAATGAGCAGTTCTTC	CSVLGLAGGPFYNEQFF
TRBV10-3	TRBJ2-5	NA	TRBD2	TGTGCCATCGGAAAGACTAGCGGGAGGGCCGGGGAGACCCAGTACTTC	CAIGKTSGRAGETQYF
TRBV4-1	TRBJ2-1	few	NA	TGCGCCAGCAGCCAAGGCGTGGGGCAGCAGTTCTTC	CASSQGVGQQFF
TRBV12-3/TRBV12-4	TRBJ1-1	NA	TRBD1	TGTGCCAGCAGTAAAGGGGGCGCTGCTGAAGCTTTCTTT	CASSKGGAAEAFF
TRBV29-1	TRBJ2-2	many	NA	TGCAGCGTTGAAGATCGGAGGGCGGGTAGAACCGGGGAGCTGTTTTTT	CSVEDRRAGRTGELFF
TRBV4-3	TRBJ1-2	NA	NA	TGCGCCAGCAGCCAGGTCTTGGACAGTCTTAACTATGGCTACACCTTC	CASSQVLDSLNYGYTF
TRBV4-1	TRBJ1-5	few	NA	TGCGCCAGCAGCGCCCGGACAGTCAATCAGCCCCAGCATTTT	CASSARTVNQPQHF
TRBV12-3/TRBV12-4	TRBJ2-3	few	NA	TGTGCCAGCAGCAAAAGCCCAGGGAAGGCGCAGTATTTT	CASSKSPGKAQYF
TRBV7-3	TRBJ2-1	NA	TRBD2	TGTGCCAGCAGCTTAGATAGCGGGGGGACCAATGAGCAGTTCTTC	CASSLDSGGTNEQFF
TRBV4-3	TRBJ2-1	NA	NA	TGCGCCAGCAGCCAAGAAAATCAAGTAGCGGCAACCTACAATGAGCAGTTCTTC	CASSQENQVAATYNEQFF
TRBV6-1	TRBJ2-1	few	NA	TGTGCCAGCAGTGAAGACGGGGGTTCCTACAATGAGCAGTTCTTC	CASSEDGGSYNEQFF
TRBV29-1	TRBJ1-1	few	NA	TGCAGCGTCGGACATGGGGACATAGGTACTGAAGCTTTCTTT	CSVGHGDIGTEAFF
TRBV2	TRBJ2-5	NA	NA	TGTGCCAGCGGGCGGGACCACCAAGAGACCCAGTACTTC	CASGRDHQETQYF
TRBV2	TRBJ2-5	few	TRBD2	TGTGCCAGTAAAGGGGGACTAGTACTTTTAGAGACCCAGTACTTC	CASKGGLVLLETQYF
TRBV25-1	TRBJ2-5	NA	NA	TGTGCCACCTTCTCGCTCGGGGAGACCCAGTACTTC	CATFSLGETQYF
TRBV12-3/TRBV12-4	TRBJ2-1	NA	NA	TGTGCCAGCAGTCTAACCGACAATGAGCAGTTCTTC	CASSLTDNEQFF
TRBV6-7	TRBJ2-5	NA	NA	TGTGCCAGCAGTTACGGAGATGACAGACAAGAGACCCAGTACTTC	CASSYGDDRQETQYF
TRBV2	TRBJ1-1	NA	NA	TGTGCCAGCACGAGCGCCCGTAAGACTTGGAACACTGAAGCTTTCTTT	CASTSARKTWNTEAFF
TRBV7-9	TRBJ2-3	many	NA	TGTGCCAGCAGCCCCATGGGATTGGGGGCAGATACGCAGTATTTT	CASSPMGLGADTQYF
TRBV3-1	TRBJ2-3	few	TRBD2	TGTGCCAGCAGCTTCCGACTAGCGGGGACAGATACGCAGTATTTT	CASSFRLAGTDTQYF
TRBV27	TRBJ2-3	NA	NA	TGTGCCAGCACCTCCCCTGGTCTAACAGATACGCAGTATTTT	CASTSPGLTDTQYF
TRBV20-1	TRBJ1-2	few	NA	TGCAGTGGGGAGAGACGAGGGAAGGAGGGCTATGGCTACACCTTC	CSGERRGKEGYGYTF
TRBV7-2	TRBJ2-1	once	TRBD2	TGTGCCAGCAGCTTGACTAGCGGGAGTTTTGAGCAGTTCTTC	CASSLTSGSFEQFF
TRBV7-9	TRBJ2-2	NA	NA	TGTGCCAGCAGCTTAGCGCTTAGTGGATCCGGGGAGCTGTTTTTT	CASSLALSGSGELFF
TRBV6-5	TRBJ2-7	few	TRBD1	TGTGCCAGCAGTCAACCGGGACAGGGTGTCCACGAGCAGTACTTC	CASSQPGQGVHEQYF
TRBV7-9	TRBJ2-7	few	NA	TGTGCCAGCAGCTTAGACTGGGGGCGGATTTACGAGCAGTACTTC	CASSLDWGRIYEQYF
TRBV10-3	TRBJ2-7	NA	NA	TGTGCCATCGGGGGCCTTAGACAAGACTACGAGCAGTACTTC	CAIGGLRQDYEQYF
TRBV5-1	TRBJ1-2	NA	TRBD1	TGCGCCAGCAGCGGGGACAGGGGGCTTGGCTACACCTTC	CASSGDRGLGYTF
TRBV6-2/TRBV6-3	TRBJ1-5	NA	NA	TGTGCCAGCAGGTATCCCGGGCCTCCAGGTCAGGCCCAGCATTTT	CASRYPGPPGQAQHF
TRBV7-2	TRBJ2-5	NA	NA	TGTGCCAGCAGCTTAGGGGGTGGGCTCCTTAAAGAGACCCAGTACTTT	CASSLGGGLLKETQYF
TRBV4-3	TRBJ2-2	NA	TRBD2	TGCGCCAGCAGCCCCGGACTAGCGGGATCCCCCGGGGAGCTGTTTTTT	CASSPGLAGSPGELFF
TRBV4-3	TRBJ2-1	NA	TRBD2	TGCGCCAGCAGCCAAGAGGCTAGCGGATACAATGAGCAGTTCTTC	CASSQEASGYNEQFF
TRBV20-1	TRBJ2-7	few	TRBD2	TGCAGTGCTAGTAGCGGGGGGATCTACGAGCAGTACTTC	CSASSGGIYEQYF
TRBV20-1	TRBJ2-7	NA	TRBD2	TGCAGTGCGAACCTTGGGACTAGCGGGAGCTACGAGCAGTACTTC	CSANLGTSGSYEQYF
TRBV5-5	TRBJ2-3	few	TRBD2	TGTGCCAGCAGCTTGGGGGGACTACGGAATATGGATACGCAGTATTTT	CASSLGGLRNMDTQYF
TRBV29-1	TRBJ2-7	NA	TRBD2	TGCAGCGTCGGGGGACTAGCGGCTTACGAGCAGTACTTC	CSVGGLAAYEQYF
TRBV7-2	TRBJ1-2	NA	NA	TGTGCCAGCCGAAGGGACGGACGTTTAGGTGGCTACACCTTC	CASRRDGRLGGYTF
TRBV28	TRBJ2-4	many	NA	TGTGCCAGCAGCTCTCTCAAAAACATTCAGTACTTC	CASSSLKNIQYF
TRBV11-2	TRBJ2-7	NA	NA	TGTGCCAGCAGCTTATATTTGGGCGGTAAGGGTTTCTCCTACGAGCAGTACTTC	CASSLYLGGKGFSYEQYF
TRBV10-1	TRBJ1-1	many	TRBD1	TGCGCCAGCCGGGGGGACAGGAACACTGAAGCTTTCTTT	CASRGDRNTEAFF
TRBV12-3/TRBV12-4	TRBJ2-1	NA	TRBD2	TGTGCCAGCAGTACAGGGACTAGCGGGAGGGCCGTTAGGAATGAGCAGTTCTTC	CASSTGTSGRAVRNEQFF
TRBV5-1	TRBJ2-1	few	TRBD2	TGCGCCAGCAGCTCAACTAGCGGGGGGGCCTACAATGAGCAGTTCTTC	CASSSTSGGAYNEQFF
TRBV6-1	TRBJ2-7	NA	NA	TGTGCCAGCAGTGAAGCTGTCTACGAGCAGTACTTC	CASSEAVYEQYF